These 17 T cell receptor beta chains were sequenced from one sample in a study of T cell repertoires and HLA-DP antigens. These receptors have no known antigen. TCRdb keeps only in-frame clones here, not all; method: immunoSEQ multiplex PCR. This sample has approximately 100,000 clones, with about 89% found just once. Material for sequencing was CD4+ T cells from PBMCs. The receptors were gathered from a man aged 50 or older in good health and CMV-seronegative.

The chain recombines TRBV5-1 with TRBJ1-4; D is perhaps TRBD1 (5 bases). This CDR3 spans 12 amino acids. V was cut by 3 bases and J by 5 bases, with 5 bases left in between. Germline V gene lookup returns CDR1 SGHRS and CDR2 YFSETQ. CDR3 loop: CASSWDNEKLFF. CDR3 in DNA: TGCGCCAGCAGCTGGGACAATGAAAAACTGTTTTTT. The full variable domain, completed using reference TRBV5-1 and TRBJ1-4, is KAGVTQTPRYLIKTRGQQVTLSCSPISGHRSVSWYQQTPGQGLQFLFEYFSETQRNKGNFPGRFSGRQFSNSRSEMNVSTLELGDSALYLCASSWDNEKLFFGSGTQLSVL.

The chain joins TRBV19 to TRBJ1-1; D is perhaps TRBD1 (6 bases). CDR1 and CDR2 from the germline V gene are LNHDA and SQIVND (reference sequence). This CDR3 contains 17 residues. V gave up 7 bases and J gave up 5 bases, with 26 bases separating them. The CDR3, as DNA: TGTGCCAGTACCCCTGGACAGATTCAATCCAAGGGGACTGAAGCTTTCTTT. It yields the protein CASTPGQIQSKGTEAFF.

This clone was picked up one time. The V and J genes are TRBV27 and TRBJ1-5, with TRBD1 identical over 7 bases. Germline assignment: CDR1 MNHEY and CDR2 SMNVEV (reference sequence). The CDR3 has 16 amino acids. V shed 5 bases, J shed 0 bases, and the junction held 7 bases outside the gene matches. CDR3 sequence: CASSPMGQPSNQPQHF. The CDR3 DNA reads TGTGCCAGCAGTCCCATGGGACAGCCTAGCAATCAGCCCCAGCATTTT.

The V gene is TRBV7-3, the J gene TRBJ2-7; D remains ambiguous. CDR1 SGHTA and CDR2 FQGTGA come from the germline V gene. The CDR3 has 12 residues. V shed 1 base and J shed 7 bases, with 8 bases lying between them. CDR3 bases: TGTGCCAGCAGCTTAAACCTGGGGGAGCAGTACTTC. This gives the protein CASSLNLGEQYF.

This sequence joins TRBV5-1 and TRBJ1-5; possible D gene TRBD1, 6 bases. The CDR3 is made up of 14 amino acids. The V gene lost 0 bases and the J gene lost 5 bases, with 9 bases spanning the gap. Germline CDR1 and CDR2: SGHRS and YFSETQ. The CDR3: CASSLVSGDQPQHF. The CDR3 bases are TGCGCCAGCAGCTTGGTTTCAGGGGATCAGCCCCAGCATTTT.

The chain couples TRBV30 to TRBJ2-7; 7 bases map to TRBD1. The germline gives CDR1 GTSNPN, CDR2 SVGIG (reference sequence). The CDR3 spans 14 residues. With V trimmed by 4 bases and J by 2 bases, 8 bases remained unmatched. CDR3 in amino acids: CAWTRGTATYEQYF. The CDR3 coding sequence is TGTGCCTGGACCCGAGGGACAGCAACCTACGAGCAGTACTTC.

In this sample, this clone turned up a few times. The rearrangement joins TRBV2 to TRBJ1-5; the match to TRBD1 covers 10 bases. This CDR3 spans 15 amino acids. Per the germline V gene, CDR1 is SNHLY and CDR2 is FYNNEI. The V gene end was trimmed by 7 bases and the J gene end by 6 bases; junction bases not matched to a gene: 9. The chain's CDR3 is CASIPDRGFGQPQHF. The CDR3 DNA follows: TGTGCCAGCATCCCGGACAGGGGGTTTGGTCAGCCCCAGCATTTT.

J is TRBJ2-6 and V is TRBV7-9; a possible D gene is TRBD2 (5 bases). The CDR3 has 16 amino acids. Trimming shortened V by 5 bases and J by 0 bases, and 11 bases separated the two germline ends. Germline V gives CDR1 SEHNR, CDR2 FQNEAQ (reference sequence). The CDR3 region is CASSPGLSSGANVLTF. The CDR3 DNA is TGTGCCAGCAGCCCAGGACTGAGCTCTGGGGCCAACGTCCTGACTTTC.

J is TRBJ2-3 and V is TRBV6-5; D is unresolved. V was pared by 3 bases and J by 8 bases, with 9 bases between. CDR3 length: 12 residues. Germline V gives CDR1 MNHEY, CDR2 SVGAGI. This chain's CDR3 is CASSYKGGTQYF. The CDR3, as DNA: TGTGCCAGCAGTTATAAAGGTGGTACGCAGTATTTT.

V and J are TRBV5-1 and TRBJ1-4; the D is unclear. The CDR3 runs 15 residues. In germline, CDR1 is SGHRS, CDR2 YFSETQ. Deletions cut 0 bases from V and 3 bases from J, with 9 bases between. The CDR3 DNA reads TGCGCCAGCAGCTTGGTGACTGGGCCTAATGAAAAACTGTTTTTT. Encoded protein: CASSLVTGPNEKLFF. The full variable domain, its missing parts supplied by reference TRBV5-1 and TRBJ1-4, is KAGVTQTPRYLIKTRGQQVTLSCSPISGHRSVSWYQQTPGQGLQFLFEYFSETQRNKGNFPGRFSGRQFSNSRSEMNVSTLELGDSALYLCASSLVTGPNEKLFFGSGTQLSVL.

The CDR3 bases are TGCGCCAGCAGCTTGGTAGCGGGAGCTCTAATCCAAGAGACCCAGTACTTC. Its translation is CASSLVAGALIQETQYF. The V gene is TRBV5-1, the J gene TRBJ2-5, with 9 bases fitting TRBD2. The ends lost 0 bases at V and 1 base at J; junction bases unmatched: 7. This CDR3 has 17 residues. CDR1 is SGHRS, CDR2 YFSETQ, per germline.

V gene TRBV29-1 combines with J gene TRBJ2-7; no clear D. The CDR3 sequence is 13 residues long. In germline, CDR1 is SQVTM, CDR2 ANQGSEA. The germline V and J ends were trimmed by 4 bases and 2 bases, with 12 bases remaining between them. The CDR3 bases are TGCAGCGTTGTCGGATCTCAGCCCTACGAGCAGTACTTC. Protein: CSVVGSQPYEQYF.

DNA for the CDR3: TGTGCCAGCAGGCGTGGGACAGGGGGCAGGAATGAGCAGTTCTTC. Its protein is CASRRGTGGRNEQFF. The rearrangement uses TRBV7-8 and TRBJ2-1; 12 bases agree with TRBD1. Germline CDR1 and CDR2: SGHVS and FQNEAQ. V lost 6 bases, J lost 7 bases, and 7 bases stayed unmatched. The CDR3 runs 15 residues.

This chain uses TRBV7-2 with TRBJ1-2; D uncertain. Per germline, CDR1 SGHTA and CDR2 FQGNSA. The germline V and J ends were trimmed by 5 bases and 4 bases, with 17 bases remaining between them. The CDR3 runs to 15 residues. CDR3 DNA sequence: TGTGCCAGCAGCCCGGGAGGGCAGACCGGCTATGGCTACACCTTC. Protein: CASSPGGQTGYGYTF.

The chain is built from TRBV5-8 and TRBJ2-3, with 11 nucleotides matching TRBD2. The CDR3 sequence is 18 residues long. Germline-derived CDR1 and CDR2 are SGHTS and YDEGEE. Unmatched junction bases numbered 13, after V lost 1 base and J lost 6 bases. This chain's CDR3 is CASSLHSILAGGGDTQYF. The CDR3 DNA follows: TGTGCCAGCAGCTTGCATTCGATCCTAGCGGGGGGAGGTGATACGCAGTATTTT.

The CDR3 bases are TGTGCCAGCAGTTACCGTCCCCCCGAGCAGTACTTC. Amino acids: CASSYRPPEQYF. The chain employs TRBV6-6 and TRBJ2-7; D unresolved. The CDR3 has 12 residues. Germline CDR1 is MNHNY and CDR2 is SVGAGI (reference sequence). V lost 2 bases and J 6 bases, leaving 8 bases between the germline ends.

The chain is built from TRBV4-3 and TRBJ2-1; D gene uncertain. The CDR3 runs to 14 residues. V shed 5 bases and J shed 0 bases, with 8 bases lying between them. Germline CDR1 and CDR2: LGHNA and YSLEER. CDR3 DNA sequence: TGCGCCAGCAGCAGACAAAGCTCCTACAATGAGCAGTTCTTC. It codes for CASSRQSSYNEQFF.